A selection of T cell receptor beta chains follows, all from one sample in a study of cytomegalovirus exposure and HLA in healthy donors. Data came from immunoSEQ multiplex PCR; TCRdb stores just in-frame clones and leaves some out. In the table there are 130,000 to 150,000 clones, roughly 79% of which are singletons. Sequencing used PBMCs. These receptors were obtained from a woman aged 40 to 50 in good health and CMV-seropositive. CDR3s include the opening cysteine and the closing phenylalanine or tryptophan. A D gene is named only where the DNA matches it firmly. Size tells how often a clone was seen (once, few, many) or the class of an expanded clone, and some rows leave it out.

J gene | V gene | clone size | D gene | CDR3 protein | CDR3 DNA
TRBJ2-1 | TRBV7-6 | . | . | CASGLGNEQFF | TGTGCCAGCGGGCTCGGAAATGAGCAGTTCTTC
TRBJ1-2 | TRBV7-9 | . | . | CASSSLGGTVKFYGYTF | TGTGCCAGCAGCTCCCTGGGGGGGACGGTGAAGTTCTATGGCTACACCTTC
TRBJ2-3 | TRBV10-3 | . | . | CAISEGGATDTQYF | TGTGCCATCAGTGAGGGAGGGGCAACAGATACGCAGTATTTT
TRBJ2-2 | TRBV6-1 | . | . | CASTYHNTGELFF | TGTGCCAGCACCTATCATAACACCGGGGAGCTGTTTTTT
TRBJ2-3 | TRBV28 | . | TRBD2 | CASRTLAGGTDTQYF | TGTGCCAGCAGGACACTAGCGGGGGGCACAGATACGCAGTATTTT
TRBJ2-2 | TRBV2 | . | . | CASNSFTGELFF | TGTGCCAGCAATTCGTTCACCGGGGAGCTGTTTTTT
TRBJ2-2 | TRBV6-6 | . | TRBD2 | CASSYYPGGIGGELFF | TGTGCCAGCAGTTACTATCCCGGGGGGATCGGCGGGGAGCTGTTTTTT
TRBJ2-7 | TRBV2 | . | . | CASSEWRYEQYF | TGTGCCAGCAGTGAATGGCGGTACGAGCAGTACTTC
TRBJ2-1 | TRBV7-3 | . | TRBD1 | CASSPDRVNNEQFF | TGTGCCAGCAGTCCTGACAGGGTTAACAATGAGCAGTTCTTC
TRBJ1-2 | TRBV4-2 | . | . | CASSQGGRGAGYGYTF | TGTGCCAGCAGCCAAGGGGGTCGCGGGGCGGGCTATGGCTACACCTTC
TRBJ2-1 | TRBV5-1 | few | TRBD1 | CASSTGQGMGNEQFF | TGCGCCAGCTCCACGGGACAGGGGATGGGCAATGAGCAGTTCTTC
TRBJ2-2 | TRBV4-1 | . | TRBD1 | CASSPGQGVLSGELFF | TGCGCCAGCAGCCCTGGACAGGGGGTTTTATCCGGGGAGCTGTTTTTT
TRBJ2-1 | TRBV5-4 | few | TRBD2 | CASRSSAGVYNEQFF | TGTGCCAGCAGATCGTCGGCGGGGGTCTACAATGAGCAGTTCTTC
TRBJ1-1 | TRBV4-1 | few | . | CASSQGAFRMVNTEAFF | TGCGCCAGCAGCCAAGGGGCCTTCCGTATGGTGAACACTGAAGCTTTCTTT
TRBJ2-5 | TRBV5-4 | . | . | CASSSRETQYF | TGTGCCAGCAGCTCCCGGGAGACCCAGTACTTC
TRBJ2-1 | TRBV4-2 | . | TRBD1 | CASSQEGQGDNEQFF | TGTGCCAGCAGCCAGGAGGGACAGGGGGACAATGAGCAGTTCTTC
TRBJ1-1 | TRBV29-1 | few | . | CSVVRGGVNTEAFF | TGCAGCGTCGTTCGAGGGGGGGTGAACACTGAAGCTTTCTTT
TRBJ2-4 | TRBV19 | few | . | CASSIGTKNIQYF | TGTGCCAGTAGTATCGGGACCAAAAACATTCAGTACTTC
TRBJ2-7 | TRBV13 | . | . | CASSQRADRPSYEQYF | TGTGCCAGCAGCCAACGGGCCGACAGGCCATCCTACGAGCAGTACTTC
TRBJ1-3 | TRBV18 | . | . | CASSPASQGPSGNTIYF | TGTGCCAGCTCACCAGCGAGCCAGGGGCCCTCTGGAAACACCATATATTTT
TRBJ2-1 | TRBV7-9 | . | TRBD2 | CASSLKGLVNEQFF | TGTGCCAGCAGCTTAAAGGGACTAGTCAATGAGCAGTTCTTC
TRBJ2-1 | TRBV6-6 | . | TRBD2 | CASTETSGGPNEQFF | TGTGCCAGCACCGAGACTAGCGGGGGGCCCAATGAGCAGTTCTTC